One sample yielded the 14 T cell receptor beta chains listed below, sequenced in a study of cytomegalovirus exposure and HLA in healthy donors. TCRdb's table, derived via immunoSEQ multiplex PCR, lists solely in-frame clones and lacks some. Of 180,000 or so clones listed, 86% are singletons. Specimen: PBMCs. These receptors were obtained from a man between 18 and 35 years old in good health and CMV-seropositive.

V and J are TRBV19 and TRBJ2-7, with D possibly matching TRBD1 (6 bases). With 5 bases removed from V and 3 bases from J, the gap between germline ends came to 11 bases. The CDR3 sequence is 13 residues long. Germline V lookup: CDR1 LNHDA, CDR2 SQIVND (reference sequence). The CDR3, as DNA: TGTGCCAGTAGTCACCGGGACATCTACGAGCAGTACTTC. Amino acids: CASSHRDIYEQYF.

This chain uses TRBV4-3 with TRBJ2-1; TRBD2 matches 12 bases. J gave up 7 bases and V 2 bases, and 6 bases lay outside the gene matches. Germline CDR1 LGHNA, CDR2 YSLEER. The CDR3 has 16 amino acids. The CDR3 region is CASSQKLAGGGNEQFF. CDR3 bases: TGCGCCAGCAGCCAAAAACTAGCGGGAGGCGGGAATGAGCAGTTCTTC.

V gene TRBV18 combines with J gene TRBJ2-5, with D possibly TRBD2 on 6 matching bases. Germline assignment: CDR1 KGHSH and CDR2 LQKENI. V lost 7 bases, J lost 5 bases, and 23 bases lay in between. CDR3 length equals 16 residues. The CDR3 region has the DNA TGTGCCAGCTTTTCCCGGATGGGACTTCGGGCTGAGACCCAGTACTTC. Translating it yields CASFSRMGLRAETQYF.

This clone has more than one count but fewer than ten. This chain joins TRBV7-2 and TRBJ2-7; D might be TRBD1 (5 bases). Deletions cut 5 bases from V and 5 bases from J, with 16 bases between. CDR3 length equals 14 residues. Germline CDR1 SGHTA, CDR2 FQGNSA. CDR3 residues: CASSRNQGRDEQYF. The CDR3 region has the DNA TGTGCCAGCAGCCGGAACCAGGGTAGGGACGAGCAGTACTTC.

The chain joins TRBV11-2 to TRBJ2-1; 11 bases map to TRBD1. The CDR3 runs to 16 residues. Looked up from germline, CDR1 is SGHAT and CDR2 is FQNNGV. V dropped 7 bases and J dropped 5; count of bases not matched to a gene: 10. CDR3 protein: CASTKGTGQGDNEQFF. The CDR3, as DNA: TGTGCCAGCACCAAGGGGACGGGACAGGGGGACAATGAGCAGTTCTTC.

This clone was counted a few times. J is TRBJ1-2 and V is TRBV5-1; the match to TRBD1 covers 9 bases. The germline V gene has CDR1 SGHRS and CDR2 YFSETQ. This CDR3 comprises 13 residues. V shed 0 bases and J 8 bases; nucleotides not matched to a gene: 2. The CDR3 DNA reads TGCGCCAGCAGCTTGGGACAGGGGGACGGCTACACCTTC. It yields the protein CASSLGQGDGYTF.

The V gene is TRBV5-1, the J gene TRBJ2-2, with 10 bases that match TRBD2. Germline CDR1 and CDR2: SGHRS and YFSETQ. Germline trimming cut 1 base from V and 6 bases from J; bases unmatched to any gene: 6. This CDR3 is built from 16 residues. This CDR3 reads CASSLTAGGPPGELFF. Written as DNA, the CDR3 is TGCGCCAGCAGCTTGACAGCGGGAGGGCCGCCCGGGGAGCTGTTTTTT.

The chain is built from TRBV18 and TRBJ1-3, with D possibly matching TRBD1 (6 bases). This CDR3 spans 16 amino acids. V lost 6 bases, J lost 0 bases, and 15 bases lay in between. The germline V gene has CDR1 KGHSH and CDR2 LQKENI. This CDR3 is CASSPDRQSSGNTIYF. CDR3 in DNA: TGTGCCAGCTCGCCAGACAGGCAGTCCTCTGGAAACACCATATATTTT.

The V call is TRBV10-3, the J call TRBJ1-4; D is unclear. V lost 10 bases and J lost 12, with 15 bases in between. The CDR3 contains 11 residues. Germline V CDR1 and CDR2: ENHRY, SYGVKD. The CDR3 DNA reads as TGTGCCACCTATGAGAGACAAGAACTGTTTTTT. This translates into CATYERQELFF.

V usage is TRBV7-6 and J usage is TRBJ2-6; no firm D call. CDR1 and CDR2 (germline): SGHVS, FNYEAQ. The CDR3 is made up of 13 amino acids. With 5 bases removed from V and 3 bases from J, the gap between germline ends came to 5 bases. CDR3 residues: CASSPGGANVLTF. CDR3 coding DNA: TGTGCCAGCAGCCCCGGTGGGGCCAACGTCCTGACTTTC.

This clone appeared a single time. The chain recombines TRBV6-6 with TRBJ2-1; 9 nucleotides align to TRBD1. Looked up from germline, CDR1 is MNHNY and CDR2 is SVGAGI (reference sequence). The CDR3 runs to 15 residues. V shed 5 bases, J shed 4 bases, and the junction held 6 bases outside the gene matches. The CDR3 coding sequence is TGTGCCAGCAGTATTACAGGGGGCGAATACAATGAGCAGTTCTTC. Protein: CASSITGGEYNEQFF.

V gene TRBV6-5 combines with J gene TRBJ1-4, with D uncertain. The CDR3 spans 14 residues. Trimming pared 2 bases from V and 5 bases from J, leaving 9 bases between. CDR1 is MNHEY and CDR2 is SVGAGI in the germline V gene. The CDR3 sequence: CASSYSRSNEKLFF. The DNA of the CDR3 is TGTGCCAGCAGTTACAGTCGGAGCAATGAAAAACTGTTTTTT.

This clone came up once. This sequence joins TRBV6-6 and TRBJ2-2, with D tentatively TRBD2 (5 bases). The CDR3 is 12 residues long. The germline V gene has CDR1 MNHNY and CDR2 SVGAGI (reference sequence). V lost 2 bases, J lost 15 bases, and 13 bases lay in between. In DNA, the CDR3 is TGTGCCAGCAGTTACGTAGAGGGTGCGGTGTTTTTT. It specifies CASSYVEGAVFF.

This clone was seen only a few times. The J gene is TRBJ1-6, the V gene TRBV5-1, with a tentative D call TRBD1 (5 bases). CDR1 and CDR2 from the germline V gene are SGHRS and YFSETQ. The CDR3 is 15 residues long. V dropped 5 bases and J dropped 7 bases, with 16 bases sitting between them. The CDR3 region is CASSPEQGGNSPLHF. The CDR3 bases are TGCGCCAGCAGTCCAGAGCAGGGAGGAAATTCACCCCTCCACTTT. Full variable domain (rest looked up from reference TRBV5-1 and TRBJ1-6): KAGVTQTPRYLIKTRGQQVTLSCSPISGHRSVSWYQQTPGQGLQFLFEYFSETQRNKGNFPGRFSGRQFSNSRSEMNVSTLELGDSALYLCASSPEQGGNSPLHFGNGTRLTVT.